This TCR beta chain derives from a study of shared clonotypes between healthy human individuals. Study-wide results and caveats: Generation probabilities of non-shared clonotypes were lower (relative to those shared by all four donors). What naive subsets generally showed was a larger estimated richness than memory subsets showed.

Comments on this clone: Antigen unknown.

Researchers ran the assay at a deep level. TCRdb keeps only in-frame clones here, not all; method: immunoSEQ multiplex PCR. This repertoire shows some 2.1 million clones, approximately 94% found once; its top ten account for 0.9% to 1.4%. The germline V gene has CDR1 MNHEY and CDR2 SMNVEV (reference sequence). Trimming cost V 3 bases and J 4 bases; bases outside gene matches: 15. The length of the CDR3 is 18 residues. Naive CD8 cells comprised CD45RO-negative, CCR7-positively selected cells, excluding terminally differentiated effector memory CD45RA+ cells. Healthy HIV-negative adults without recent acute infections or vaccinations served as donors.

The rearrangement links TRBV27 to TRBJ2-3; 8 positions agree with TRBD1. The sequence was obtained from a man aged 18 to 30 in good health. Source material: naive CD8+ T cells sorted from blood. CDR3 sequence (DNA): TGTGCCAGCAGTTTCTATCCTCAGACAGGGGAAAGAGCAGATACGCAGTATTTT. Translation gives CASSFYPQTGERADTQYF.